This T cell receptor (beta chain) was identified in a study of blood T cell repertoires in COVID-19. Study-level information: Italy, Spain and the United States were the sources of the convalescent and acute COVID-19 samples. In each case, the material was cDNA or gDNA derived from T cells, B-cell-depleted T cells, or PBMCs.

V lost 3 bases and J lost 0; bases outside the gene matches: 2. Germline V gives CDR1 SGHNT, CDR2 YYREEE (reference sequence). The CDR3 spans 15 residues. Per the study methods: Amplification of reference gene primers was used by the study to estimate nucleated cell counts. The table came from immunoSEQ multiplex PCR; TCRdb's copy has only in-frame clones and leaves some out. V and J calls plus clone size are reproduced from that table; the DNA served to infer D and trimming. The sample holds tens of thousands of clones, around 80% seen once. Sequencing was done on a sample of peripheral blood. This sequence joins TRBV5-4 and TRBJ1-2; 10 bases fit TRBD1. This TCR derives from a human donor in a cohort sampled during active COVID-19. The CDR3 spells CASSWDRGANYGYTF. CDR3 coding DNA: TGTGCCAGCAGCTGGGACAGGGGAGCTAACTATGGCTACACCTTC.